The T cell receptor beta chain under discussion was sequenced for a study of CD4 T cells in relation to SARS-CoV-2 and coronaviruses. Study-level information: After less than 11 days of antigen culture, PBMC TCR beta CDR3s were sequenced. Study-wide points: Each donor contributed either pre-pandemic or post-infection samples, not both.

The unexposed donors gave CD4+ T cells in about 2011-2018, prior to COVID-19. After approximately 10 days of culture, CD4+ T cells were isolated. Cells permitting, SARS-CoV-2 S/N and four cold-coronavirus spikes were tested on unexposed-donor CD4+ T cells. On days 3 and 7, cultures got half fresh IL-2 medium. In regard to this clone: Antigen specificity is unknown.

Produced via immunoSEQ multiplex PCR; TCRdb's table is partial and in-frame only. Of roughly 30,000 clones in the sample, around 76% were seen once. Germline-derived CDR1 and CDR2 are SQVTM and ANQGSEA. CDR3 size: 15 residues. V was pared by 3 bases and J by 3 bases, with 17 bases between. The rearrangement joins TRBV29-1 to TRBJ2-5, with a weak D call TRBD2 (6 bases). The clonotype comes from a human donor in good health. The sample comprised CD4+ T cells from PBMCs, cultured in vitro. CDR3 in amino acids: CSVDPEGLIKETQYF. The CDR3 DNA follows: TGCAGCGTTGATCCAGAGGGACTGATTAAAGAGACCCAGTACTTC.